The clone carrying this TCR beta chain has a count of ten or more. The CDR3 runs 12 residues. V was shortened by 4 bases and J by 4 bases, with 8 bases between the two germline ends. CDR1 and CDR2 from the germline V gene are MNHEY and SVGAGI. Sample time point: newly diagnosed GD, antithyroid drugs for less than 3 months. From PBMCs, RNA was extracted and then used to make the TCR library. iRepertoire HTBI primers and Arm-PCR of CDR3 regions built TCR beta libraries. TCRdb redid the calling of the multiplex PCR reads with MiXCR, one entry per CDR3 protein. The repertoire includes 400,000 to 550,000 distinct CDR3 sequences, about 16% of them detected once, and about 11% sits in the top ten. These data come from a study of regulatory T cells in long-lasting Graves disease. These sequences were also reported in another study, on T cells in Graves' hyperthyroidism and ophthalmopathy. Per that paper: The HTBI primer set was used in a first-round RT-PCR of the TCR CDR3.

This chain joins TRBV6-5 and TRBJ2-7; TRBD2 might be the D (6 bases). Sample: peripheral blood mononuclear cells (PBMCs), taken at new diagnosis, from a patient treated with antithyroid drugs. This TCR came from a woman under 40 with Graves disease. The DNA of the CDR3 is TGTGCCAGCAGTTGGGGACTGTACGAGCAGTACTTC. Translated: CASSWGLYEQYF.